The 23 T cell receptor beta chains below come from one sample, sequenced in a study of T cell responses to AZD1222 COVID-19 vaccine (dated by TCRdb to the early 2020s). In light of the paper, this sample's time point label describes: about 28 days (+/-7) after the second vaccine dose. Library prep was done by the immunoSEQ multiplex PCR assay. TCRdb mirrors the immuneACCESS table, restricted to in-frame sequences. Some clones are absent from its copies; in checked studies, under half trace to an unresolved V gene, and the reason for the others is unknown. The sample table shows about 180,000 clones, and 80% to 95% are seen once. The ten largest make up approximately 1.8% of the sample. The sample here was peripheral blood, taken 28 days after the second AZD1222 dose. The receptors stem from an adult who received the AZD1222 COVID-19 vaccine.

The chain joins TRBV7-3 to TRBJ2-3, with 8 bases lining up with TRBD2. Germline V gene data show CDR1 as SGHTA and CDR2 as FQGTGA. Unmatched junction bases numbered 2, after V lost 0 bases and J lost 3 bases. The CDR3 spans 15 residues. The CDR3 sequence is CASSLTGTSTDTQYF. DNA for the CDR3: TGTGCCAGCAGCTTAACCGGGACTAGTACAGATACGCAGTATTTT.

The rearrangement joins TRBV27 to TRBJ2-3, with TRBD1 as a possible D gene (6 bases). The V gene's germline CDR1 is MNHEY and CDR2 SMNVEV (reference sequence). V lost 4 bases and J lost 4, with 15 bases in between. The CDR3 loop spans 15 amino acids. For the CDR3, the DNA is TGTGCCAGCAGTTCGAATACAGGGTCCCCAGATACGCAGTATTTT. Encoded protein: CASSSNTGSPDTQYF.

The V gene is TRBV6-5, the J gene TRBJ2-7; 7 bases are a match to TRBD1. The CDR3 is made up of 15 amino acids. Trimming removed 5 bases from V and 3 bases from J; junction bases left unmatched: 10. Germline CDR1 and CDR2: MNHEY and SVGAGI. The CDR3 nucleotides read TGTGCCAGCAGTAGAGGGGTTGGACAGGTCTACGAGCAGTACTTC. Translated: CASSRGVGQVYEQYF.

The chain links TRBV27 to TRBJ1-1; tentatively, D is TRBD1 (6 bases). Trimming took off 6 bases at V and 1 base at J, with 9 bases between the two ends. In germline, CDR1 is MNHEY, CDR2 SMNVEV (reference sequence). The CDR3 is 13 residues long. The CDR3 nucleotides read TGTGCCAGCAGCAGGGGAGGGAACACTGAAGCTTTCTTT. This gives the protein CASSRGGNTEAFF.

The chain couples TRBV5-3 to TRBJ2-3; 12 bases fit TRBD2. TRBV5-3 is filed as an ORF, its function uncertain. Losses at the gene ends were 4 bases for V and 1 base for J; bases not matched to a gene: 4. The length of the CDR3 is 16 residues. For the CDR3, the DNA is TGTGCCAGAAGCAGCGCTAGCGGGGGGGGCACAGATACGCAGTATTTT. It encodes CARSSASGGGTDTQYF.

The chain uses TRBV27 and TRBJ1-2; D gene unclear. Germline CDR1 and CDR2: MNHEY and SMNVEV (reference sequence). Trimming took 5 bases from V and 2 from J, leaving 15 bases between them. The CDR3 has 15 residues. The CDR3, as DNA: TGTGCCAGCAGTCCCACTCCGACGGGAAACTATGGCTACACCTTC. Protein: CASSPTPTGNYGYTF.

This clone was detected only a few times. The chain has TRBV9 and TRBJ1-2; 7 bases are a match to TRBD1. Germline assignment: CDR1 SGDLS and CDR2 YYNGEE. Germline trimming cut 3 bases from V and 3 bases from J; bases unmatched to any gene: 5. The CDR3 loop spans 14 amino acids. The CDR3 DNA sequence: TGTGCCAGCAGCGGAACCGGGACAGACTATGGCTACACCTTC. Translating it yields CASSGTGTDYGYTF.

The J gene is TRBJ1-4, the V gene TRBV30; TRBD1 is a possible D gene (6 bases). The germline V gene encodes CDR1 GTSNPN and CDR2 SVGIG (reference sequence). This CDR3 has 16 amino acids. The V end lost 1 base, the J end lost 8 bases, and 20 bases lay between the germline ends. CDR3 in amino acids: CAWSAFRTASQEKLFF. In DNA, the CDR3 is TGTGCCTGGAGTGCATTCCGGACAGCTAGTCAGGAAAAACTGTTTTTT.

V and J are TRBV7-8 and TRBJ1-2; D unresolved. The CDR3 is 13 residues long. The V end lost 1 base, the J end lost 8 bases, and 11 bases lay between the germline ends. The germline V gene encodes CDR1 SGHVS and CDR2 FQNEAQ. This CDR3 is CASSLEPLRGYTF. DNA for the CDR3: TGTGCCAGCAGCTTAGAACCTTTACGCGGCTACACCTTC.

This clone appeared a single time. This chain links TRBV19 with TRBJ2-1, with D possibly matching TRBD2 (6 bases). The CDR3 consists of 16 residues. The germline CDR1 and CDR2 sequences are LNHDA and SQIVND (reference sequence). Deletions cut 1 base from V and 5 bases from J, with 15 bases between. CDR3 amino acids: CASSIARAGGNNEQFF. In DNA, the CDR3 is TGTGCCAGTAGTATAGCTCGGGCAGGAGGGAACAATGAGCAGTTCTTC.

The V and J genes are TRBV5-4 and TRBJ2-2; D might be TRBD2 (6 bases). The V end was cut by 0 bases, the J end by 8 bases, with 20 bases between. CDR3 size: 17 residues. The germline V gene encodes CDR1 SGHNT and CDR2 YYREEE (reference sequence). CDR3 sequence: CASSLAKPRGIEGELFF. The CDR3 DNA follows: TGTGCCAGCAGCTTGGCTAAGCCTCGGGGGATCGAAGGGGAGCTGTTTTTT.

The V and J genes are TRBV7-3 and TRBJ1-6; TRBD1 aligns across 9 bases. CDR3 length: 14 residues. From germline, CDR1 is SGHTA and CDR2 FQGTGA. V lost 5 bases, J lost 10 bases, and 6 bases stayed unmatched. In nucleotides, the CDR3 is TGTGCCAGCAGCCCGGACAGGGGTAGATCACCCCTCCACTTT. Protein: CASSPDRGRSPLHF.

This chain joins TRBV6-4 and TRBJ1-2; TRBD1 might be the D (5 bases). The V end lost 6 bases, the J end lost 3 bases, and 17 bases lay between the germline ends. Germline CDR1 reads MRHNA; CDR2 reads SNTAGT. The CDR3 is made up of 15 amino acids. In nucleotides, the CDR3 is TGTGCCAGCAGAGCCGCGGGGCCGTCGGACTATGGCTACACCTTC. Amino acids: CASRAAGPSDYGYTF.

The rearrangement uses TRBV7-3 and TRBJ2-3, with D perhaps being TRBD1 or TRBD2 (5 bases each). V lost 4 bases, J lost 2 bases, and 7 bases lay in between. CDR1 is SGHTA and CDR2 is FQGTGA in the germline V gene. The CDR3 consists of 13 residues. As DNA, the CDR3 is TGTGCCAGCAGCTCCGGGGCCACAGATACGCAGTATTTT. Its protein is CASSSGATDTQYF.

This sequence joins TRBV18 and TRBJ2-7; TRBD1 matches at 11 bases. J gave up 2 bases and V 2 bases, and 8 bases lay outside the gene matches. Germline V CDR1 and CDR2: KGHSH, LQKENI. The CDR3 has 17 residues. CDR3 in DNA: TGTGCCAGCTCACCATTCAGTGTGGGACAGGGGGCCTACGAGCAGTACTTC. Translation: CASSPFSVGQGAYEQYF.

This chain joins TRBV28 and TRBJ2-1; weak D call: TRBD2 (5 bases). The germline gives CDR1 MDHEN, CDR2 SYDVKM. CDR3 length: 16 amino acids. The V gene lost 6 bases and the J gene lost 7 bases, with 22 bases spanning the gap. The CDR3 DNA reads as TGTGCCAGCAGCCTATTCAGTCGACCGGGAATAAATGAGCAGTTCTTC. Amino acids: CASSLFSRPGINEQFF.

This sequence joins TRBV7-2 and TRBJ2-3; 9 nucleotides agree with TRBD1. Germline V CDR1 and CDR2: SGHTA, FQGNSA. The J segment lost 6 bases and the V segment lost 0 bases, leaving 13 bases of the junction unmatched. The CDR3 has 18 amino acids. CDR3 sequence (DNA): TGTGCCAGCAGCTTAGCGGCGGGACAGGGATGGGGCGGGGATACGCAGTATTTT. Translated: CASSLAAGQGWGGDTQYF. Supplemented by reference TRBV7-2 and TRBJ2-3, the full variable domain reads GAGVSQSPSNKVTEKGKDVELRCDPISGHTALYWYRQSLGQGLEFLIYFQGNSAPDKSGLPSDRFSAERTGGSVSTLTIQRTQQEDSAVYLCASSLAAGQGWGGDTQYFGPGTRLTVL.

V and J are TRBV2 and TRBJ2-1; tentatively, D is TRBD2 (6 bases). CDR1 is SNHLY and CDR2 is FYNNEI in the germline V gene. This CDR3 contains 14 residues. V lost 2 bases and J 6 bases, leaving 11 bases between the germline ends. DNA for the CDR3: TGTGCCAGCAGTGAATTGGAGGGGATCAATGAGCAGTTCTTC. Protein: CASSELEGINEQFF.

The chain couples TRBV28 to TRBJ1-2; TRBD1 agrees at 7 bases. Per the germline V gene, CDR1 is MDHEN and CDR2 is SYDVKM. The junction had 6 bases not matched to a gene; V was cut back by 2 bases and J by 3 bases. This CDR3 contains 15 residues. The CDR3 reads CASSLPTRGDYGYTF. CDR3 DNA sequence: TGTGCCAGCAGTTTACCCACCAGGGGGGACTATGGCTACACCTTC.

This clone was found a few times. The rearrangement joins TRBV16 to TRBJ1-1; D is ambiguous. The V end lost 0 bases, the J end lost 10 bases, and 18 bases lay between the germline ends. This CDR3 is 15 amino acids long. Germline V lookup: CDR1 KGHSY, CDR2 FQNENV. CDR3 nucleotide sequence: TGTGCCAGCAGCCAATCTGGGGTTAGCGGGGAGCGAGCTTTCTTT. Translating gives CASSQSGVSGERAFF. Filled out from reference TRBV16 and TRBJ1-1, the complete variable domain reads GEEVAQTPKHLVRGEGQKAKLYCAPIKGHSYVFWYQQVLKNEFKFLISFQNENVFDETGMPKERFSAKCLPNSPCSLEIQATKLEDSAVYFCASSQSGVSGERAFFGQGTRLTVV.

The gene calls are TRBV19 and TRBJ1-5, with D possibly matching TRBD1 (5 bases). Trimming shortened V by 5 bases and J by 13 bases, and 18 bases separated the two germline ends. CDR3 length: 13 amino acids. Germline V CDR1 and CDR2: LNHDA, SQIVND (reference sequence). The CDR3 DNA follows: TGTGCCAGTAGTCGATGGGGGGAAGGGGCTCAGCATTTT. Its protein is CASSRWGEGAQHF.

This clone was detected a few times. The chain is built from TRBV5-4 and TRBJ2-7; tentatively, D is TRBD2 (5 bases). This CDR3 is 15 amino acids long. Per germline, CDR1 SGHNT and CDR2 YYREEE (reference sequence). V was shortened by 0 bases and J by 0 bases, with 10 bases between the two germline ends. CDR3 in DNA: TGTGCCAGCAGCTTGGGGAGGACCAGCTCCTACGAGCAGTACTTC. Its protein product is CASSLGRTSSYEQYF.

The chain has TRBV6-5 and TRBJ1-4; 7 nucleotides align to TRBD1. Losses at the gene ends were 2 bases for V and 8 bases for J; bases not matched to a gene: 2. Germline V gene lookup returns CDR1 MNHEY and CDR2 SVGAGI. This CDR3 spans 13 amino acids. The CDR3 here is CASSYIQGEKLFF. The CDR3 DNA sequence: TGTGCCAGCAGTTACATACAGGGGGAAAAACTGTTTTTT.